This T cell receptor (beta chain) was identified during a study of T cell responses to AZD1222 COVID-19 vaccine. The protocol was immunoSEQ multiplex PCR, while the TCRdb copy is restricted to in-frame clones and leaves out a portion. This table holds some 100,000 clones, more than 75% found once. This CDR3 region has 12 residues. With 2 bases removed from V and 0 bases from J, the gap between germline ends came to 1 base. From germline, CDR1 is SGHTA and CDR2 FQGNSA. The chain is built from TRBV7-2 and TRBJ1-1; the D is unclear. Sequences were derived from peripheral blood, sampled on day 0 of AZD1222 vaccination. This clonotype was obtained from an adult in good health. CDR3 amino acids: CASSLMNTEAFF. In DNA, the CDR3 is TGTGCCAGCAGCTTAATGAACACTGAAGCTTTCTTT.